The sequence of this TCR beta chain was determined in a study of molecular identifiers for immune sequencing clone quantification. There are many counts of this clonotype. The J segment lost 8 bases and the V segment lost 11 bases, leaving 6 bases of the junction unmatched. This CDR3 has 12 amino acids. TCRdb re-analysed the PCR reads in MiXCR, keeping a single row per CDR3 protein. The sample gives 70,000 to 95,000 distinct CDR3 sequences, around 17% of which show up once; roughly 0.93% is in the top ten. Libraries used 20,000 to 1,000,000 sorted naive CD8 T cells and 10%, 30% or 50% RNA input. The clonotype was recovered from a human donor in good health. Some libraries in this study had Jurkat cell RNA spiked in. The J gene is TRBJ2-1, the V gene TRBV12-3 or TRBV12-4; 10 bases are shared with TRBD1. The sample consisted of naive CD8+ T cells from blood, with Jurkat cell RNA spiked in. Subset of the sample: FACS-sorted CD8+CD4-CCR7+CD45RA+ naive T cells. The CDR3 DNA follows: TGTGCCCTCAGAGGACAGGGGGATGAGCAGTTCTTC. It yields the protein CALRGQGDEQFF.